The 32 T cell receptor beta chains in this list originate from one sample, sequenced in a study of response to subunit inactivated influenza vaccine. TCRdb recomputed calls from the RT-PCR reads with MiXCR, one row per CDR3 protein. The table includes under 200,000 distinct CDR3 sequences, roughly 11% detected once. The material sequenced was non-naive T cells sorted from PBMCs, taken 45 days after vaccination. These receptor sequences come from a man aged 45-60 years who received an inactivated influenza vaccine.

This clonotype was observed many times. In DNA, the CDR3 is TGCGCCAGCAGCCAATTTCTAGCCGCTGAAGCTTTCTTT. It yields the protein CASSQFLAAEAFF. This chain links TRBV4-1 with TRBJ1-1, with D uncertain. Trimming pared 2 bases from V and 6 bases from J, leaving 10 bases between. The CDR3 has 13 amino acids. Germline CDR1 reads MGHRA; CDR2 reads YSYEKL.

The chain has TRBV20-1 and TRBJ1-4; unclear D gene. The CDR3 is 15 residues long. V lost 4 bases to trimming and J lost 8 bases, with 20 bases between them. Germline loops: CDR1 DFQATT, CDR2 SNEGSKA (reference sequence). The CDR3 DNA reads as TGCAGTGCTACCCCTTCAGCCTCCCGGCGCGAAAAACTGTTTTTT. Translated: CSATPSASRREKLFF.

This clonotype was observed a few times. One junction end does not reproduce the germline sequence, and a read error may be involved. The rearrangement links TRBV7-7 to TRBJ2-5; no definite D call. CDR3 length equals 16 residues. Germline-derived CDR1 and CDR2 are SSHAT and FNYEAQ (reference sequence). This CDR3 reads CASSLGRALQKETQYF. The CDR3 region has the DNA TGTGCTAGCAGCTTAGGCCGGGCCCTCCAGAAGGAGACCCAGTACTTC.

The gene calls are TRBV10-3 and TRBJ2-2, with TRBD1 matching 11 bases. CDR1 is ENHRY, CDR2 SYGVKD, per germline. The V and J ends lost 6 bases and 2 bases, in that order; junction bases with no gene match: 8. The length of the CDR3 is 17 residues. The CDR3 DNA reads TGTGCCATCAGCGACGCTCGGACAGGGGGCAACACCGGGGAGCTGTTTTTT. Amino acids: CAISDARTGGNTGELFF.

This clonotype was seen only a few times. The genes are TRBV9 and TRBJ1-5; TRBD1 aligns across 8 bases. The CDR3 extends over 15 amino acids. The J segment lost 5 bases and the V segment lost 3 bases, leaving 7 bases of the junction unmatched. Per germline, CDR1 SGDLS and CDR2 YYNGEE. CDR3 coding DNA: TGTGCCAGCAGCGAAGGACAGGGACATTATCAGCCCCAGCATTTT. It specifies CASSEGQGHYQPQHF. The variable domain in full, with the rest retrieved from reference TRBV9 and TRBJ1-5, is DSGVTQTPKHLITATGQRVTLRCSPRSGDLSVYWYQQSLDQGLQFLIQYYNGEERAKGNILERFSAQQFPDLHSELNLSSLELGDSALYFCASSEGQGHYQPQHFGDGTRLSIL.

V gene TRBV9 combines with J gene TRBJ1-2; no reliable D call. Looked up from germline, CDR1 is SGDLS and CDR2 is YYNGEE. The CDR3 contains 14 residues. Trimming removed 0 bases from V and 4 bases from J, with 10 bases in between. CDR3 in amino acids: CASSVATSGYGYTF. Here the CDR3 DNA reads TGTGCCAGCAGCGTAGCTACGAGTGGCTATGGCTACACCTTC.

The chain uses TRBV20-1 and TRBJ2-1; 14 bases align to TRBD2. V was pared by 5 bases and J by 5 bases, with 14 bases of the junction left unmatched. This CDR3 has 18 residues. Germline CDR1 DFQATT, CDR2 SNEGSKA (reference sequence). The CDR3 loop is CSALGLAGANLGDNEQFF. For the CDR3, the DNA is TGCAGTGCTTTGGGACTAGCGGGAGCCAACCTCGGTGACAATGAGCAGTTCTTC.

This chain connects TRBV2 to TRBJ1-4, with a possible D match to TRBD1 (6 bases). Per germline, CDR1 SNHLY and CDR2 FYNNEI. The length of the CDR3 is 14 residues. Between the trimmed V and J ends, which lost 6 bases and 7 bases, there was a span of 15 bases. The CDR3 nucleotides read TGTGCCAGCAGCCTACAGGGACGAAGTGAAAAACTGTTTTTT. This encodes CASSLQGRSEKLFF.

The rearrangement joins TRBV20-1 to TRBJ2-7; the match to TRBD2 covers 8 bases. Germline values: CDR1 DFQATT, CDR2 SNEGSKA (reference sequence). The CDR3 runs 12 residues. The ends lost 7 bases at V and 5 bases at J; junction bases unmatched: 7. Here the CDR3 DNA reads TGCAGTGTCGGGAGGGCGCCCCACGAGCAGTACTTC. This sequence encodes CSVGRAPHEQYF.

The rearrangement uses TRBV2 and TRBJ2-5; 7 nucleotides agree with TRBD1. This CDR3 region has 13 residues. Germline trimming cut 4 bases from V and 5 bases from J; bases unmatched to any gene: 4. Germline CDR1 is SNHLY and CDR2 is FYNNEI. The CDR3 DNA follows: TGTGCCAGCAGTGTTGACAGGGAGGAGACCCAGTACTTC. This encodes CASSVDREETQYF. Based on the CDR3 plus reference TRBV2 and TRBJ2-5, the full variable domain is EPEVTQTPSHQVTQMGQEVILRCVPISNHLYFYWYRQILGQKVEFLVSFYNNEISEKSEIFDDQFSVERPDGSNFTLKIRSTKLEDSAMYFCASSVDREETQYFGPGTRLLVL.

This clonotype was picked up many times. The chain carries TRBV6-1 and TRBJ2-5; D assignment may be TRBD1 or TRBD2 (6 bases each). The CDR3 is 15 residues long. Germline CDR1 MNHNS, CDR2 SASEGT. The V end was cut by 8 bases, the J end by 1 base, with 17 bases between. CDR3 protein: CASSQAGGRQETQYF. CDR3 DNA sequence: TGTGCCAGCTCTCAAGCTGGGGGGCGCCAAGAGACCCAGTACTTC.

This CDR3 is CASSFQAGNQETQYF. The CDR3 DNA is TGTGCCAGCAGTTTTCAAGCGGGGAACCAAGAGACCCAGTACTTC. The chain joins TRBV28 to TRBJ2-5; 7 positions match TRBD2. Germline V gene lookup returns CDR1 MDHEN and CDR2 SYDVKM. V was clipped by 3 bases and J by 0 bases; unmatched bases: 4. This CDR3 contains 15 residues.

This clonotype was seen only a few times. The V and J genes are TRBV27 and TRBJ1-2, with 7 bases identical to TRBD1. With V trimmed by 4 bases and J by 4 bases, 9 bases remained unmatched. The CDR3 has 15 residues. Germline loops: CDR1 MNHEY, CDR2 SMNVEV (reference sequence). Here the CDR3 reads CASSSRTGWGYGYTF. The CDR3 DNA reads TGTGCCAGCAGTTCCAGGACAGGATGGGGCTATGGCTACACCTTC.

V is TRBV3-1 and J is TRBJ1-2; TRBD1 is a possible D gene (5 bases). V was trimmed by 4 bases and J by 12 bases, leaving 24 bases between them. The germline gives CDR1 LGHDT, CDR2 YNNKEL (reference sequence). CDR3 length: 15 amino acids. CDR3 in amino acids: CASSLNPGGGTVDTF. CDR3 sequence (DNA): TGTGCCAGCAGCCTAAACCCCGGGGGGGGAACTGTGGACACCTTC.

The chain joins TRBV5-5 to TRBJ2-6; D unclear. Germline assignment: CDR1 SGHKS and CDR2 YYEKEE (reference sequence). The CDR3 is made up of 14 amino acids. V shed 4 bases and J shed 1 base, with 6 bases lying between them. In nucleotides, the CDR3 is TGTGCCAGCAGCCGGGTGTCTGGGGCCAACGTCCTGACTTTC. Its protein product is CASSRVSGANVLTF.

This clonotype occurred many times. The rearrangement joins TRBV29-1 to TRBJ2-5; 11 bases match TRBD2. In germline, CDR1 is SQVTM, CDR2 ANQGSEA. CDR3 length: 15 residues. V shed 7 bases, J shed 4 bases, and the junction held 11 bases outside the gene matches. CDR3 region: CSAGLGTSGRETQYF. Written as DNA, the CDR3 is TGCAGCGCCGGACTCGGGACTAGCGGAAGAGAGACCCAGTACTTC.

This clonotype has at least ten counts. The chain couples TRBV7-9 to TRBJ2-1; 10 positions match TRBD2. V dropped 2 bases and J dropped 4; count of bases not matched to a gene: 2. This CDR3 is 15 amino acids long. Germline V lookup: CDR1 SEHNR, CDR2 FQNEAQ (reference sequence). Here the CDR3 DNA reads TGTGCCAGCAGCTTAACTAGCGGGACTTACAATGAGCAGTTCTTC. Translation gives CASSLTSGTYNEQFF.

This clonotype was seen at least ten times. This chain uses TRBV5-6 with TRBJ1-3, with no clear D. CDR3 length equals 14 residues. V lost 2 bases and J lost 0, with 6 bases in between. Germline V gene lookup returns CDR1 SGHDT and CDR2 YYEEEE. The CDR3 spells CASSLDPSGNTIYF. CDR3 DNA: TGTGCCAGCAGCTTAGATCCCTCTGGAAACACCATATATTTT.

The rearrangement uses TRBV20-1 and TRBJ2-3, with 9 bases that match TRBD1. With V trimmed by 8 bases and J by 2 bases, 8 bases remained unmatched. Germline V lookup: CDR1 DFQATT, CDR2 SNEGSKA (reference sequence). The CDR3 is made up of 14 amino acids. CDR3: CSIQDRGHTDTQYF. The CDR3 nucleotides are TGCAGTATCCAGGACAGGGGCCACACAGATACGCAGTATTTT.

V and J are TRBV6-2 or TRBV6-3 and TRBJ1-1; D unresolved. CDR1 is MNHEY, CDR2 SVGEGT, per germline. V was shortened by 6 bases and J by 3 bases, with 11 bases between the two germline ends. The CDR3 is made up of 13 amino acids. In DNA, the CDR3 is TGTGCCAGCAGACCGGGTAGGGACACTGAAGCTTTCTTT. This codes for CASRPGRDTEAFF.

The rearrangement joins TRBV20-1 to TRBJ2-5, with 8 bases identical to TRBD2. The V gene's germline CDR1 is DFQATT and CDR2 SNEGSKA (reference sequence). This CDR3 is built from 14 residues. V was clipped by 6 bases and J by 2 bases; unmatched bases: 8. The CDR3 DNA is TGCAGTGCCTTGCTCGGGGGGGGGCAAGAGACCCAGTACTTC. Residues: CSALLGGGQETQYF.

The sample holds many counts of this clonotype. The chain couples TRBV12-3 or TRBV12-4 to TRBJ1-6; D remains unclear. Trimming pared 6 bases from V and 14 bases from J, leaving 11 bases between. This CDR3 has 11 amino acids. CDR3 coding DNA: TGTGCCAGCAGCTCCCCCGGGACCCTCCACTTT. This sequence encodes CASSSPGTLHF.

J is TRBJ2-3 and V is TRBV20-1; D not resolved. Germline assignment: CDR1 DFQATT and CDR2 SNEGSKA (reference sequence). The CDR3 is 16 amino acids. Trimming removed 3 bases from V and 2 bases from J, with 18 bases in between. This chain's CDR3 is CSARSLQAAVTDTQYF. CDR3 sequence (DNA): TGCAGTGCTAGGTCCCTTCAGGCGGCTGTCACAGATACGCAGTATTTT.

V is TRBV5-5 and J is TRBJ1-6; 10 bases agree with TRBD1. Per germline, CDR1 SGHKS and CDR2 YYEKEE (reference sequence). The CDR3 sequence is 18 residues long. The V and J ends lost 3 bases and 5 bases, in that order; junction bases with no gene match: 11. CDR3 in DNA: TGTGCCAGCAGCTCTGACAGGGGGCTCCTCAATAATAATTCACCCCTCCACTTT. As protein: CASSSDRGLLNNNSPLHF.

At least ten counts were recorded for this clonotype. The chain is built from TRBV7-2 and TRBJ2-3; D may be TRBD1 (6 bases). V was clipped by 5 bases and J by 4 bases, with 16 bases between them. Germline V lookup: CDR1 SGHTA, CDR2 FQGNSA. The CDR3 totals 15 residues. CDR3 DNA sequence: TGTGCCAGCAGCCTCCGGGACAAGCTTCCAGATACGCAGTATTTT. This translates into CASSLRDKLPDTQYF.

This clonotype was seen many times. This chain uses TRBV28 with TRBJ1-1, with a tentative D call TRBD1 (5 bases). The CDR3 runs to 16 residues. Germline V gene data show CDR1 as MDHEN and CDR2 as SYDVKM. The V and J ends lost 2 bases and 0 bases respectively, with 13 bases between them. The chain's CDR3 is CASSLRGAGLNTEAFF. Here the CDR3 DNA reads TGTGCCAGCAGTTTAAGAGGGGCAGGTTTGAACACTGAAGCTTTCTTT.

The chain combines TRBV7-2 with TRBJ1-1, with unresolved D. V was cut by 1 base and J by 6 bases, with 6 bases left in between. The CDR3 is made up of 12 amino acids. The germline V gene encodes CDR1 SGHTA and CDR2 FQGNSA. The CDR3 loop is CASSLGLAEAFF. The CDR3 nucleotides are TGTGCCAGCAGCTTAGGGCTGGCTGAAGCTTTCTTT.

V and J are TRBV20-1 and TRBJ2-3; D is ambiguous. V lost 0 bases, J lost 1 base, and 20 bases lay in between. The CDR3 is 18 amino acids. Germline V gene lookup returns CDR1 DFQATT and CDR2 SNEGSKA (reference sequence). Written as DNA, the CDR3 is TGCAGTGCTAGAGATCTCCTGCGACCTCCTGGTGGCACAGATACGCAGTATTTT. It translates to CSARDLLRPPGGTDTQYF.

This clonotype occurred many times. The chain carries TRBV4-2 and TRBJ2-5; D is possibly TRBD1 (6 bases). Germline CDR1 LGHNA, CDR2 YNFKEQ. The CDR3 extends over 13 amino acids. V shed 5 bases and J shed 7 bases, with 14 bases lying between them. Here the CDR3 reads CASSGTPGGTQYF. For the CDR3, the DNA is TGTGCCAGCAGCGGGACACCTGGGGGGACCCAGTACTTC.

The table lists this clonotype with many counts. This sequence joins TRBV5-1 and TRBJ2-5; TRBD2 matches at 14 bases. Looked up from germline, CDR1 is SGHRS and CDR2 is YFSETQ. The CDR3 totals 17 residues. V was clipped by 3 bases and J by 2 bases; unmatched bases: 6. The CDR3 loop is CASSSGLAGDVQETQYF. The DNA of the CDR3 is TGCGCCAGCAGCTCGGGACTAGCGGGAGACGTTCAAGAGACCCAGTACTTC.

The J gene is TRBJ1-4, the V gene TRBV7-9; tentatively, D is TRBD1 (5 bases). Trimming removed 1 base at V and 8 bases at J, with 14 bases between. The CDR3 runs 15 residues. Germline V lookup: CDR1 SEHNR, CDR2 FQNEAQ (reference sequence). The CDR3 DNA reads TGTGCCAGCAGCTTAGTGGGACCCAAGGTGGAAAAACTGTTTTTT. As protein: CASSLVGPKVEKLFF. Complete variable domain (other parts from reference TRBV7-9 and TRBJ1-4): DTGVSQNPRHKITKRGQNVTFRCDPISEHNRLYWYRQTLGQGPEFLTYFQNEAQLEKSRLLSDRFSAERPKGSFSTLEIQRTEQGDSAMYLCASSLVGPKVEKLFFGSGTQLSVL.

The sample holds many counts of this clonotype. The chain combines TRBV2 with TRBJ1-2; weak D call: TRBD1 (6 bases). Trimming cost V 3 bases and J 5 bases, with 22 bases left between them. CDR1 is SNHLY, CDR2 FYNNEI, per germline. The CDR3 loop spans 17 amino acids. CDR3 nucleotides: TGTGCCAGCAGTGAGAGGTGGGGGGCCATTTCCTTATATGGCTACACCTTC. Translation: CASSERWGAISLYGYTF.